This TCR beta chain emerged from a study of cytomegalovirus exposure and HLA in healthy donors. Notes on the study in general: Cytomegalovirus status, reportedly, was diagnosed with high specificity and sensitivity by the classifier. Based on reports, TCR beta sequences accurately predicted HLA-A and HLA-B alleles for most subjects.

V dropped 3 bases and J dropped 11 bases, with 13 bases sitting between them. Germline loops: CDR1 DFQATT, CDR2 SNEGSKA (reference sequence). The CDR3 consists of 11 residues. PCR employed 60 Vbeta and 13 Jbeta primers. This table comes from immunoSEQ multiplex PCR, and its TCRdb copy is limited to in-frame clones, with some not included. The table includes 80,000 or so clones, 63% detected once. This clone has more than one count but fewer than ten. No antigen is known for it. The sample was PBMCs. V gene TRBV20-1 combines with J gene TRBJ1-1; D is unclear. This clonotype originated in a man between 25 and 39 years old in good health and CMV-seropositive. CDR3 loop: CSASYLPGAFF. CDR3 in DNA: TGCAGTGCTAGTTATCTCCCGGGGGCTTTCTTT.